The following is a T cell receptor beta chain sequence with its context. Antigen: not known. This entry belongs to a study of cytomegalovirus exposure and HLA in healthy donors. Whole-study findings and limits: Later, an analysis showed that TCR beta chains associated with HLA were more clonally expanded than others that were equally common. Indistinguishability led to the exclusion of some V segments, TRBV6-2 and TRBV6-3 included. Several of the most significant clusters appeared, in a later analysis, to be linked to common viral pathogens. The authors confirmed in vitro that three CMV-associated chains were specific for CMV antigens.

The PCR had 60 Vbeta and 13 Jbeta primers. TCRdb's copy holds only in-frame clones and misses some; the assay was immunoSEQ multiplex PCR. This table holds approximately 140,000 clones, about three quarters found once. CDR1 is SGHNT, CDR2 YYREEE, per germline (reference sequence). Between the trimmed V and J ends, which lost 0 bases and 9 bases, there was a span of 19 bases. The CDR3 extends over 16 amino acids. Material for sequencing was PBMCs. The chain is built from TRBV5-4 and TRBJ2-1; possible D gene TRBD2, 6 bases. This clonotype was obtained from a man aged 35 to 55 in good health and CMV-seropositive. For the CDR3, the DNA is TGTGCCAGCAGCTTGGGTGGAGGGGTTAAGGACGTTGAGCAGTTCTTC. As protein: CASSLGGGVKDVEQFF.